Listed below are T cell receptor beta chains from one sample, sequenced in a study of blood T cell repertoires in COVID-19. Clones were sequenced by immunoSEQ multiplex PCR, and TCRdb holds only the in-frame ones, with some missing. This table has some 200,000 clones, roughly 86% appearing once. Sequencing input: peripheral blood. These TCRs come from a woman between 40 and 50 years old with acute or convalescent COVID-19. Both conserved end residues are trimmed from each CDR3.

TRBV4-1	10	TRBJ1-2	ASSQDQYGYT
TRBV3-1/TRBV3-2	10	TRBJ1-6	ASREGNSPLH
TRBV7-2	13	TRBJ2-7	ASSLARATLYEQY
TRBV29-1	12	TRBJ2-3	SVEGTSGTDTQY
TRBV3-1/TRBV3-2	12	TRBJ1-2	ASSWGQGASGYT
TRBV11-2	12	TRBJ2-2	ASSLEPGTGELF
TRBV15	10	TRBJ2-3	ATSRSQDTQY
TRBV10-3	16	TRBJ2-2	AISPQTSGDRGTGELF
TRBV2	11	TRBJ1-2	ASSETGGVGYT
TRBV25-1	13	TRBJ1-5	ASSEFDQADQPQH
TRBV5-1	14	TRBJ1-4	ASSLRGGSLNEKLF
TRBV7-2	12	TRBJ1-6	ASSPMDRNSPLH
TRBV13	14	TRBJ2-5	ASSLEVAGVQETQY
TRBV2	10	TRBJ2-5	ASSQYQETQY
TRBV27	13	TRBJ2-2	ASSWKTGGSGELF
TRBV6-2/TRBV6-3	11	TRBJ1-1	ASSWGEGTEAF
TRBV20-1	11	TRBJ2-7	SASNYGSYEQY
TRBV4-2	13	TRBJ2-3	ASSQEATAGNTQY
TRBV7-2	13	TRBJ2-7	ASSFGTGAFYEQY
TRBV5-1	19	TRBJ1-1	ASSREGAAGAGQGVSTEAF
TRBV7-9	12	TRBJ2-7	ASTRPEGIHEQY
TRBV19	12	TRBJ1-5	ASSGASTYQPQH
TRBV7-9	14	TRBJ2-1	ASSPRVAGGTNEQF
TRBV5-4	14	TRBJ1-2	ASSLAGTHTNYGYT
TRBV10-3	12	TRBJ2-3	AIGTSSSTDTQY
TRBV5-5	13	TRBJ2-2	ASSFGGGNTGELF
TRBV18	15	TRBJ1-1	ASSPQQGRLENTEAF
TRBV4-2	15	TRBJ1-2	ASSQEERGGGSYGYT
TRBV7-6	13	TRBJ2-1	ASSLMSGAYNEQF
TRBV19	14	TRBJ1-5	ASSTLRGQVGQPQH
TRBV27	13	TRBJ1-2	ASTRPGQGVYGYT
TRBV4-3	14	TRBJ2-1	ASSQAGLAGGDEQF
TRBV7-2	12	TRBJ2-7	ASSLQGTSYEQY
TRBV11-3	12	TRBJ2-3	ASSPGTSGDTQY
TRBV6-5	12	TRBJ1-1	ASSWIRQGAEAF
TRBV4-1	15	TRBJ1-6	ASSQGADTSYNSPLH
TRBV6-5	11	TRBJ1-6	ASSRDSNSPLH
TRBV30	11	TRBJ1-2	AWSVEASYGYT
TRBV15	15	TRBJ2-2	ATSRVLAGGFDGELF